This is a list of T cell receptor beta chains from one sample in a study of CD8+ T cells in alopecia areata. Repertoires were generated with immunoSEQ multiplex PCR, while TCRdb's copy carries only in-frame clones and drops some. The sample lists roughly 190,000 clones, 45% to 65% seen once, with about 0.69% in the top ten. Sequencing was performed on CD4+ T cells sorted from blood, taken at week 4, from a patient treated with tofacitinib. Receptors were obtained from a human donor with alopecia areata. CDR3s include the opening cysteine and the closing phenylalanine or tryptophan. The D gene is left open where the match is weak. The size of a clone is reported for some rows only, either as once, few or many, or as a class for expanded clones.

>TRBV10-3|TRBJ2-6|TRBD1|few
TGTGCCATCAGGCCGGGACAGGGGGCACAGGGGGCCAACGTCCTGACTTTC
CAIRPGQGAQGANVLTF
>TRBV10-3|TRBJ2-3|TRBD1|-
TGTGCCATCTGGCCGGGACAGCCCCCAGATACGCAGTATTTT
CAIWPGQPPDTQYF
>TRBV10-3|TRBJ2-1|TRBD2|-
TGTGCCATCAGATCCCTAGCGGGAGGGTCCTACAATGAGCAGTTCTTC
CAIRSLAGGSYNEQFF
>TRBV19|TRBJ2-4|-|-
TGTGCCAGTAGTATAACGGTTGGTGGATGGCAGGGAATTACCTTC
CASSITVGGWQGITF
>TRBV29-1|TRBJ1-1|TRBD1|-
TGCAGCGTCGCATTGGGAGGGACAGGCACTGAAGCTTTCTTT
CSVALGGTGTEAFF
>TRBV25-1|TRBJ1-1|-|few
TGTGCCAGCATGATGGGGGGAATCGCTGAAGCTTTCTTT
CASMMGGIAEAFF
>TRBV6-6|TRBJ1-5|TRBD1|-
TGTGCCAGCAGTTACTCGGCGGGACAGGGTATGGAATTT
CASSYSAGQGMEF
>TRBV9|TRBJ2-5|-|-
TGTGCCAGCAGCGTCTTAGCGACTCAAGAGACCCAGTACTTC
CASSVLATQETQYF
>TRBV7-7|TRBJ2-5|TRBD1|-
TGTGCTAGCAGCTGGACAGGGAAAGAGGCCCAGTACTTC
CASSWTGKEAQYF
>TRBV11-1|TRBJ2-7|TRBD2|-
TGTGCCAGCAGCCATAGCGGGGGCGCAGACTACGAGCAGTACTTC
CASSHSGGADYEQYF
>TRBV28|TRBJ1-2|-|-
TGTGCCAGCAGTTTGGCCTCCTATGGCTACACCTTC
CASSLASYGYTF
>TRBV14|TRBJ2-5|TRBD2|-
TGTGCCAGCAGCCTTTCGACTAGCTCCGAAGAGACCCAGTACTTC
CASSLSTSSEETQYF
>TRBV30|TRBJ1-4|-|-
TGTGCCTGGAGGGCGGGGCGGGGTATCGAAAAACTGTTTTTT
CAWRAGRGIEKLFF
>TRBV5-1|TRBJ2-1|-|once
TGCGCCAGCAGCTTGAGTGTTGAGCAGTTCTTC
CASSLSVEQFF
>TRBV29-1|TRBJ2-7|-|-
TGCAGCGTCTGGCTTGGGGGGTGGGAGCAGTACTTC
CSVWLGGWEQYF
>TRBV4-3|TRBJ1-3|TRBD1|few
TGCGCCAGCAGCCAAGCCGACAGGGTATATGGAAACACCATATATTTT
CASSQADRVYGNTIYF
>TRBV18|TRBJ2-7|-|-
TGTGCCAGCTCACCGGCTGGACGTTACGAGCAGTACTTC
CASSPAGRYEQYF
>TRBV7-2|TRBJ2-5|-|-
TGTGCCAGCAGCTTAGGGGGCCCCTCCCCGACCCAGTACTTC
CASSLGGPSPTQYF
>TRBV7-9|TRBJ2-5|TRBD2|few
TGTGCCAGCAGCTTCAGACTAGCCCATGGGGAGACCCAGTACTTC
CASSFRLAHGETQYF
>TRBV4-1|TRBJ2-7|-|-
TGCGCCAGCAGCCCTCCCTTTAGATACTACGAGCAGTACTTC
CASSPPFRYYEQYF
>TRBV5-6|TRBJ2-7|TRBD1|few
TGTGCCAGCAGCTACGGGACAGGGCGTTACGAGCAGTACTTC
CASSYGTGRYEQYF
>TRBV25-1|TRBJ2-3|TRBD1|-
TGTGCCAGCAGTCACGGTAGGGGACAGGGGAGAGATACGCAGTATTTT
CASSHGRGQGRDTQYF
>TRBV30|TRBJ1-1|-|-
TGTGCCTGGACCCCATTGGGGGTACCTGGAGCTTTCTTT
CAWTPLGVPGAFF
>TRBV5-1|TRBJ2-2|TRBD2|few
TGCGCCAGCCGGGGGAGCGGGAGTACCGGGGAGCTGTTTTTT
CASRGSGSTGELFF
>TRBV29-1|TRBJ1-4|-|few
TGCAGCGTTGGGTGGATGGGGAATGAAAAACTGTTTTTT
CSVGWMGNEKLFF
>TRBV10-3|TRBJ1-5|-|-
TGTGCCATCAGTGATCAGGGAGGGGGCAATCAGCCCCAGCATTTT
CAISDQGGGNQPQHF
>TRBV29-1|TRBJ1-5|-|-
TGCAGCGTTGCCGGGGATAGCAATCAGCCCCAGCATTTT
CSVAGDSNQPQHF
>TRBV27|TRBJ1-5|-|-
TGTGCCAGCACCCCGTTAGGCAGCAATCAGCCCCAGCATTTT
CASTPLGSNQPQHF
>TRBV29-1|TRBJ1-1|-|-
TGCAGCGTGGGGGATCCTGAAGCTTTCTTT
CSVGDPEAFF
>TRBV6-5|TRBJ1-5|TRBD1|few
TGTGCCAGCAGTGCGGGACAGGGGGCTAGACAGCCCCAGCATTTT
CASSAGQGARQPQHF